The 22 T cell receptor beta chains below were found in one sample sequenced in a study of cytomegalovirus exposure and HLA in healthy donors. Researchers ran the PCR with 60 Vbeta and 13 Jbeta primers. The method was immunoSEQ multiplex PCR; TCRdb's version includes in-frame clones alone and lacks a portion of them. The data hold fewer than 200,000 clones, with 81% observed a single time. The source material was PBMCs. All receptors come from a woman aged 18-29 years in good health and CMV-seronegative.

The CDR3 spells CASSSPGVEQFF. The DNA for the CDR3 is TGTGCCAGCAGCTCGCCCGGGGTTGAGCAGTTCTTC. V and J are TRBV11-3 and TRBJ2-1, with D tentatively TRBD2 (5 bases). V lost 4 bases and J lost 9, with 10 bases in between. The V gene's germline CDR1 is SGHNT and CDR2 YENEEA. This CDR3 is built from 12 residues.

This rearrangement joins TRBV6-1 to TRBJ1-1, with unresolved D. The CDR3 sequence is 13 residues long. Trimming took off 5 bases at V and 1 base at J, with 8 bases between the two ends. In germline, CDR1 is MNHNS, CDR2 SASEGT. The CDR3 is CASSYRRNTEAFF. Written as DNA, the CDR3 is TGTGCCAGCAGTTATAGGAGGAACACTGAAGCTTTCTTT.

This chain uses TRBV25-1 with TRBJ2-5; 8 nucleotides line up with TRBD1. The CDR3 is 13 amino acids. In germline, CDR1 is MGHDK, CDR2 SYGVNS. CDR3 coding DNA: TGTGCAGCAGGGGGCGAGCGTGGAGAGACCCAGTACTTC. It codes for CAAGGERGETQYF.

The chain links TRBV29-1 to TRBJ1-1, with D possibly matching TRBD1 (5 bases). Germline CDR1 SQVTM, CDR2 ANQGSEA. The CDR3 consists of 14 residues. The V end was cut by 7 bases, the J end by 0 bases, with 15 bases between. The CDR3 is CSAAGTEMNTEAFF. Written as DNA, the CDR3 is TGCAGCGCTGCCGGGACTGAAATGAACACTGAAGCTTTCTTT.

This clone was recorded once. The CDR3 DNA reads TGCGCCAGCAGCTGGCGGACAGGAGGCACTGAAGCTTTCTTT. Its translation: CASSWRTGGTEAFF. The chain recombines TRBV5-1 with TRBJ1-1, with TRBD1 identical over 7 bases. CDR1 SGHRS and CDR2 YFSETQ come from the germline V gene. J gave up 4 bases and V 3 bases, and 6 bases lay outside the gene matches. This CDR3 contains 14 residues.

V usage is TRBV2 and J usage is TRBJ2-1, with D perhaps TRBD1 (5 bases). V lost 8 bases, J lost 5 bases, and 16 bases lay in between. Per the germline V gene, CDR1 is SNHLY and CDR2 is FYNNEI. CDR3 length: 14 residues. CDR3 DNA: TGTGCCAGCTCAGGGTATTGGGCTAACAATGAGCAGTTCTTC. Translated, it gives CASSGYWANNEQFF.

This clone was observed a handful of times. J is TRBJ2-7 and V is TRBV2, with a weak D call TRBD2 (6 bases). The CDR3 runs to 14 residues. Germline V gene lookup returns CDR1 SNHLY and CDR2 FYNNEI. The ends were cut back, 8 bases at V and 0 bases at J, with 14 bases in the middle. CDR3 amino acids: CASRTGTGSYEQYF. CDR3 in DNA: TGTGCCAGCCGAACCGGGACTGGCTCCTACGAGCAGTACTTC.

This clone appeared a single time. V usage is TRBV19 and J usage is TRBJ1-1, with D uncertain. CDR1 is LNHDA and CDR2 is SQIVND in the germline V gene (reference sequence). There are 15 residues in the CDR3. Trimming removed 0 bases at V and 3 bases at J, with 11 bases between. CDR3 DNA sequence: TGTGCCAGTAGTATAGATACTGGGAGTTACACTGAAGCTTTCTTT. Translated: CASSIDTGSYTEAFF.

The chain couples TRBV7-2 to TRBJ2-1; D is possibly TRBD2 (5 bases). Germline assignment: CDR1 SGHTA and CDR2 FQGNSA. The CDR3 is 15 residues long. Trimming shortened V by 5 bases and J by 1 base, and 12 bases separated the two germline ends. The CDR3 sequence: CASSRQAVSYNEQFF. The CDR3 DNA is TGTGCCAGCAGCCGACAAGCGGTATCCTACAATGAGCAGTTCTTC.

J is TRBJ1-3 and V is TRBV4-1; D is possibly TRBD1 (6 bases). The V gene lost 0 bases and the J gene lost 0 bases, with 15 bases spanning the gap. CDR1 and CDR2 (germline): MGHRA, YSYEKL. The CDR3 loop spans 18 amino acids. The CDR3 reads CASSQDSRGGGSGNTIYF. The CDR3 DNA reads TGCGCCAGCAGCCAAGATAGCCGGGGAGGGGGCTCTGGAAACACCATATATTTT.

The rearrangement uses TRBV19 and TRBJ2-7; D is possibly TRBD1 (6 bases). The CDR3 runs 15 residues. CDR1 and CDR2 from the germline V gene are LNHDA and SQIVND (reference sequence). V was pared by 4 bases and J by 1 base, with 14 bases between. The CDR3 here is CASSTQGSISYEQYF. Written as DNA, the CDR3 is TGTGCCAGTAGTACTCAGGGGTCGATTTCCTACGAGCAGTACTTC. Full variable domain (missing parts from reference TRBV19 and TRBJ2-7): DGGITQSPKYLFRKEGQNVTLSCEQNLNHDAMYWYRQDPGQGLRLIYYSQIVNDFQKGDIAEGYSVSREKKESFPLTVTSAQKNPTAFYLCASSTQGSISYEQYFGPGTRLTVT.

The genes are TRBV11-3 and TRBJ1-1, with D unresolved. The V end was cut by 4 bases, the J end by 1 base, with 7 bases between. The CDR3 runs 13 residues. The V gene's germline CDR1 is SGHNT and CDR2 YENEEA. The CDR3 region has the DNA TGTGCCAGCAGCTCCTACCCGAACACTGAAGCTTTCTTT. Its protein product is CASSSYPNTEAFF.

The chain couples TRBV5-4 to TRBJ1-1; D is ambiguous. V was trimmed by 0 bases and J by 4 bases, leaving 22 bases between them. The CDR3 runs to 18 residues. Germline V gene data show CDR1 as SGHNT and CDR2 as YYREEE (reference sequence). The CDR3 protein is CASSLGGPRIDRGTEAFF. The CDR3 DNA follows: TGTGCCAGCAGCTTGGGTGGTCCCCGGATCGATCGGGGCACTGAAGCTTTCTTT.

This clone occurred once. The chain recombines TRBV5-1 with TRBJ2-1; 8 positions match TRBD1. V shed 3 bases, J shed 13 bases, and the junction held 6 bases outside the gene matches. CDR1 and CDR2 (germline): SGHRS, YFSETQ. The CDR3 is 12 residues long. CDR3 loop: CASSWTGTRQFF. The CDR3 nucleotides read TGCGCCAGCAGCTGGACAGGGACTCGCCAGTTCTTC.

The V call is TRBV14, the J call TRBJ2-1, with 9 nucleotides matching TRBD2. V shed 5 bases and J 5 bases; nucleotides not matched to a gene: 10. The CDR3 sequence is 16 residues long. CDR1 SGHDN and CDR2 FVKESK come from the germline V gene. CDR3: CASSTQPPSGNNEQFF. For the CDR3, the DNA is TGTGCCAGCAGCACACAACCCCCTAGCGGGAACAATGAGCAGTTCTTC. Full variable domain (missing parts from reference TRBV14 and TRBJ2-1): EAGVTQFPSHSVIEKGQTVTLRCDPISGHDNLYWYRRVMGKEIKFLLHFVKESKQDESGMPNNRFLAERTGGTYSTLKVQPAELEDSGVYFCASSTQPPSGNNEQFFGPGTRLTVL.

J is TRBJ1-1 and V is TRBV19; the D is unclear. Germline V CDR1 and CDR2: LNHDA, SQIVND (reference sequence). The CDR3 runs to 12 residues. V was trimmed by 5 bases and J by 1 base, leaving 5 bases between them. This chain's CDR3 is CASSQKNTEAFF. For the CDR3, the DNA is TGTGCCAGTAGTCAGAAGAACACTGAAGCTTTCTTT.

The rearrangement joins TRBV7-6 to TRBJ2-2, with 7 bases identical to TRBD1. CDR3 size: 16 residues. The V and J ends lost 5 bases and 3 bases, in that order; junction bases with no gene match: 9. Germline assignment: CDR1 SGHVS and CDR2 FNYEAQ. The CDR3 spells CASSARGLSDTGELFF. The CDR3, as DNA: TGTGCCAGCAGCGCAAGGGGGCTTTCGGACACCGGGGAGCTGTTTTTT.

In the case of this clone: Other DNA sequences in this specimen translate into the identical CDR3. The genes are TRBV19 and TRBJ1-5, with 7 bases matching TRBD1. The CDR3 contains 13 residues. After removal of 9 bases from V and 7 bases from J, the junction contained 9 bases not matched to a gene. Per germline, CDR1 LNHDA and CDR2 SQIVND (reference sequence). CDR3 amino acids: CASEDRAGQPQHF. CDR3 bases: TGTGCCAGCGAAGACAGGGCCGGACAGCCCCAGCATTTT.

CDR3 sequence (DNA): TGCAGCGTGGCTGGGACAGAGAACACCGGGGAGCTGTTTTTT. Translating gives CSVAGTENTGELFF. The chain combines TRBV29-1 with TRBJ2-2; 7 positions agree with TRBD1. The CDR3 loop spans 14 amino acids. The germline gives CDR1 SQVTM, CDR2 ANQGSEA. V shed 6 bases and J 1 base; nucleotides not matched to a gene: 5.

This chain connects TRBV5-6 to TRBJ1-1, with a possible D match to TRBD1 (5 bases). Trimming took 4 bases from V and 5 from J, leaving 18 bases between them. Per germline, CDR1 SGHDT and CDR2 YYEEEE. This CDR3 spans 15 amino acids. CDR3 sequence: CASSPRVGGRTEAFF. CDR3 bases: TGTGCCAGCAGCCCAAGGGTGGGGGGAAGGACTGAAGCTTTCTTT.

This chain joins TRBV9 and TRBJ2-5, with D possibly matching TRBD1 (6 bases). V lost 0 bases and J 1 base, leaving 13 bases between the germline ends. There are 16 residues in the CDR3. Germline V gene lookup returns CDR1 SGDLS and CDR2 YYNGEE. The CDR3 coding sequence is TGTGCCAGCAGCGTAGGTATGACAGGAAGCCAAGAGACCCAGTACTTC. This translates into CASSVGMTGSQETQYF.

The chain employs TRBV28 and TRBJ1-1, with 7 bases lining up with TRBD1. The CDR3 covers 12 residues. J was trimmed by 10 bases and V by 4 bases; bases with no gene match: 6. Germline V CDR1 and CDR2: MDHEN, SYDVKM. CDR3 region: CASSSMTGTAFF. The DNA of the CDR3 is TGTGCCAGCAGTTCGATGACAGGGACAGCTTTCTTT.